This entry lists 32 T cell receptor beta chains sequenced from one sample in a study of neurological immune-mediated disorders. MiXCR, run by TCRdb on the 5' RACE reads, gives a single entry per CDR3 protein. The data hold 66,000 or so distinct CDR3 sequences, with 4% to 6% observed a single time. The sequenced sample was PBMCs. The receptor set was obtained from a woman in her 30s with multiple sclerosis.

The sample holds many counts of this clonotype. The rearrangement joins TRBV20-1 to TRBJ2-6; D is uncertain. CDR3 length: 15 residues. Trimming removed 3 bases at V and 0 bases at J, with 9 bases between. Germline CDR1 DFQATT, CDR2 SNEGSKA (reference sequence). Written as DNA, the CDR3 is TGCAGTGCTAGGTCAGGTAGCTCTGGGGCCAACGTCCTGACTTTC. Amino acids: CSARSGSSGANVLTF.

In this sample, this clonotype turned up a few times. V and J are TRBV6-5 and TRBJ1-2, with unresolved D. Germline loops: CDR1 MNHEY, CDR2 SVGAGI. There are 13 residues in the CDR3. V lost 6 bases to trimming and J lost 1 base, with 9 bases between them. CDR3 DNA: TGTGCCAGCAGAAAATACGATAACTATGGCTACACCTTC. Encoded protein: CASRKYDNYGYTF.

Ten or more counts support this clonotype. The chain recombines TRBV20-1 with TRBJ2-3; D is undetermined. Germline CDR1 reads DFQATT; CDR2 reads SNEGSKA (reference sequence). This CDR3 has 11 residues. The V end was cut by 3 bases, the J end by 9 bases, with 10 bases between. CDR3 nucleotides: TGCAGTGCTAGTTATGCTAACACGCAGTATTTT. Translation gives CSASYANTQYF.

This chain uses TRBV20-1 with TRBJ1-5; D is perhaps TRBD1 (5 bases). The V gene lost 3 bases and the J gene lost 2 bases, with 14 bases spanning the gap. Germline CDR1 DFQATT, CDR2 SNEGSKA (reference sequence). The CDR3 runs to 15 residues. The CDR3 region is CSASRTPEGNQPQHF. DNA for the CDR3: TGCAGTGCTAGTCGGACACCCGAGGGCAATCAGCCCCAGCATTTT.

In regard to this clonotype: Possible read error: a much larger clone is one base away. The rearrangement links TRBV2 to TRBJ1-1; D is unclear. Germline CDR1 SNHLY, CDR2 FYNNEI. The length of the CDR3 is 15 residues. Trimming pared 5 bases from V and 5 bases from J, leaving 18 bases between. The chain's CDR3 is CASSLYGKGGTEAFF. Here the CDR3 DNA reads TGTGCCAGCAGTCTTTATGGAAAGGGCGGGACTGAAGCTTTCTTT.

By share, this clonotype ranks as medium-sized. J is TRBJ2-3 and V is TRBV5-1, with 8 bases matching TRBD2. This CDR3 is 14 amino acids long. V gave up 4 bases and J gave up 4 bases; unmatched junction bases: 5. From germline, CDR1 is SGHRS and CDR2 YFSETQ. The CDR3 region has the DNA TGCGCCAGCAGCCCCGGGACTAGGGCAGATACGCAGTATTTT. Protein product: CASSPGTRADTQYF.

This clonotype occurred many times. V is TRBV29-1 and J is TRBJ2-2, with D possibly matching TRBD1 (5 bases). V dropped 3 bases and J dropped 4 bases, with 12 bases sitting between them. The CDR3 has 14 amino acids. The germline V gene encodes CDR1 SQVTM and CDR2 ANQGSEA. DNA for the CDR3: TGCAGCGTTGAGCGCCAGGGTCGCACCGGGGAGCTGTTTTTT. This gives the protein CSVERQGRTGELFF.

This clonotype occurred many times. The V and J genes are TRBV7-8 and TRBJ1-1, with a weak D call TRBD1 (5 bases). Germline-derived CDR1 and CDR2 are SGHVS and FQNEAQ. With 1 base removed from V and 6 bases from J, the gap between germline ends came to 12 bases. The CDR3 spans 14 residues. The CDR3 region is CASSLVFGTAEAFF. The CDR3 nucleotides read TGTGCCAGCAGCTTAGTATTTGGGACCGCTGAAGCTTTCTTT.

The sample holds many counts of this clonotype. The DNA of the CDR3 is TGCAGCGTGACCGGACAAGCCCAGGATACGCAGTATTTT. Residues: CSVTGQAQDTQYF. J is TRBJ2-3 and V is TRBV29-1; perhaps TRBD1 as D (5 bases). The CDR3 runs 13 residues. Deletions cut 6 bases from V and 6 bases from J, with 16 bases between. The germline gives CDR1 SQVTM, CDR2 ANQGSEA.

This clonotype was seen ten or more times. This chain links TRBV15 with TRBJ1-1; 8 bases agree with TRBD1. Per germline, CDR1 LNHNV and CDR2 YYDKDF (reference sequence). Trimming at V came to 6 bases and at J to 5 bases, leaving 5 bases not matched to a gene. This CDR3 contains 13 residues. The CDR3 DNA is TGTGCCACCAGTAGGACAGGGCGGACTGAAGCTTTCTTT. Amino acids: CATSRTGRTEAFF.

The sample holds many counts of this clonotype. The chain recombines TRBV28 with TRBJ2-3; 9 bases map to TRBD1. V shed 6 bases, J shed 3 bases, and the junction held 7 bases outside the gene matches. The germline gives CDR1 MDHEN, CDR2 SYDVKM. The CDR3 sequence is 15 residues long. The CDR3 is CASSPGTGFTDTQYF. CDR3 DNA sequence: TGTGCCAGCAGCCCCGGGACAGGGTTTACAGATACGCAGTATTTT. Complete variable domain (other parts from reference TRBV28 and TRBJ2-3): DVKVTQSSRYLVKRTGEKVFLECVQDMDHENMFWYRQDPGLGLRLIYFSYDVKMKEKGDIPEGYSVSREKKERFSLILESASTNQTSMYLCASSPGTGFTDTQYFGPGTRLTVL.

This clonotype has at least ten counts. The chain has TRBV12-3 or TRBV12-4 and TRBJ2-5; TRBD1 aligns across 10 bases. The CDR3 length is 17 residues. The ends lost 6 bases at V and 3 bases at J; junction bases unmatched: 13. The chain's CDR3 is CASSPVGTGALKETQYF. DNA of the CDR3: TGTGCCAGCAGCCCGGTCGGGACAGGGGCCCTCAAAGAGACCCAGTACTTC.

This clonotype was seen ten or more times. This chain links TRBV29-1 with TRBJ2-3; D gene ambiguous. Germline V lookup: CDR1 SQVTM, CDR2 ANQGSEA. CDR3 length equals 11 residues. V was clipped by 6 bases and J by 6 bases, with 10 bases between them. The CDR3, as DNA: TGCAGCGTCTATTTCGGGGATACGCAGTATTTT. It codes for CSVYFGDTQYF.

This clonotype was recorded at least ten times. This chain links TRBV12-3 or TRBV12-4 with TRBJ2-7; 9 positions agree with TRBD1. V lost 5 bases and J lost 6; bases outside the gene matches: 8. The CDR3 has 14 amino acids. The CDR3 region has the DNA TGTGCCAGCAGTCCCCGGGGACAGGGTGGCGAGCAGTACTTC. Its translation: CASSPRGQGGEQYF.

The sample holds many counts of this clonotype. Relative to the germline gene, one junction end is altered; a read error may explain this. The chain recombines TRBV9 with TRBJ1-6, with TRBD1 matching over 7 bases. The germline V gene encodes CDR1 SGDLS and CDR2 YYNGEE. The CDR3 has 15 amino acids. Here the CDR3 DNA reads TGTGCCAGCAGCGCTCGGACAGGACCCAATTCACCCCTCAACTTT. Its translation: CASSARTGPNSPLNF. Combining the CDR3 with reference TRBV9 and TRBJ1-6 gives the whole variable domain DSGVTQTPKHLITATGQRVTLRCSPRSGDLSVYWYQQSLDQGLQFLIQYYNGEERAKGNILERFSAQQFPDLHSELNLSSLELGDSALYFCASSARTGPNSPLNFGNGTRLTVT.

Comment on this clonotype: A much bigger clone sits one base away, suggesting this may be a read error. The chain uses TRBV9 and TRBJ1-1; 8 bases fit TRBD1. The CDR3 extends over 12 amino acids. Trimming cost V 4 bases and J 14 bases; bases outside gene matches: 10. Germline CDR1 reads SGDLS; CDR2 reads YYNGEE. The CDR3 DNA reads as TGTGCCAGCAGCACCGGACAGGGACTTGTGTTCTTT. It specifies CASSTGQGLVFF.

This clonotype was counted many times. CDR3: CSVAHNRGLEQYF. The CDR3 region has the DNA TGCAGCGTTGCCCACAACAGGGGCCTCGAGCAGTACTTC. The V call is TRBV29-1, the J call TRBJ2-7; 7 positions agree with TRBD1. This CDR3 is built from 13 residues. Germline V gene sequence: CDR1 SQVTM, CDR2 ANQGSEA. J gave up 6 bases and V 4 bases, and 9 bases lay outside the gene matches.

This clonotype has more than one count but fewer than ten. V gene TRBV6-5 combines with J gene TRBJ2-2; a weak D match, TRBD1 (6 bases). The V gene lost 2 bases and the J gene lost 1 base, with 11 bases spanning the gap. The CDR3 length is 16 residues. From germline, CDR1 is MNHEY and CDR2 SVGAGI. This CDR3 is CASSYHRERNTGELFF. In nucleotides, the CDR3 is TGTGCCAGCAGTTACCACAGGGAAAGGAACACCGGGGAGCTGTTTTTT.

This clonotype was detected many times. V gene TRBV24-1 combines with J gene TRBJ2-1; 10 nucleotides line up with TRBD2. CDR1 KGHDR and CDR2 SFDVKD come from the germline V gene. The junction had 9 bases not matched to a gene; V was cut back by 3 bases and J by 8 bases. This CDR3 spans 16 amino acids. The CDR3 DNA reads TGTGCCACCAGTGATCCGAGTAGCGGGGGGCGGGATGAGCAGTTCTTC. Protein product: CATSDPSSGGRDEQFF.

This clonotype was observed many times. The chain has TRBV20-1 and TRBJ1-2; D possibly corresponds to TRBD1 (5 bases). The CDR3 runs to 15 residues. Germline-derived CDR1 and CDR2 are DFQATT and SNEGSKA (reference sequence). The germline V and J ends were trimmed by 0 bases and 5 bases, with 16 bases remaining between them. For the CDR3, the DNA is TGCAGTGCTAGAGATCACTCACAGGCCCCTTATGGCTACACCTTC. This sequence encodes CSARDHSQAPYGYTF.

This clonotype was counted at least ten times. The CDR3 loop reads CASSDPETGQETQYF. The CDR3 DNA reads TGTGCCAGCAGCGACCCAGAGACAGGACAAGAGACCCAGTACTTC. The chain employs TRBV9 and TRBJ2-5, with D possibly TRBD1 on 6 matching bases. V was trimmed by 3 bases and J by 2 bases, leaving 14 bases between them. The CDR3 length is 15 residues. Germline CDR1 and CDR2: SGDLS and YYNGEE.

This clonotype occurred many times. V usage is TRBV7-8 and J usage is TRBJ1-2; D unresolved. Per germline, CDR1 SGHVS and CDR2 FQNEAQ. Between the trimmed V and J ends, which lost 1 base and 1 base, there was a span of 10 bases. This CDR3 has 15 amino acids. This CDR3 is CASSLVIGDNYGYTF. The CDR3 nucleotides read TGTGCCAGCAGCTTAGTTATCGGGGATAACTATGGCTACACCTTC. The full variable domain, in which reference TRBV7-8 and TRBJ1-2 provide the parts outside the CDR3, is GAGVSQSPRYKVAKRGQDVALRCDPISGHVSLFWYQQALGQGPEFLTYFQNEAQLDKSGLPSDRFFAERPEGSVSTLKIQRTQQEDSAVYLCASSLVIGDNYGYTFGSGTRLTVV.

The table lists this clonotype with many counts. In nucleotides, the CDR3 is TGTGCCAGCAGTCACCGGGACAGCTGGGCCGGGGAGCTGTTTTTT. Amino acid sequence: CASSHRDSWAGELFF. The chain links TRBV7-9 to TRBJ2-2, with 7 bases aligning to TRBD1. Unmatched junction bases numbered 10, after V lost 6 bases and J lost 6 bases. Germline V gives CDR1 SEHNR, CDR2 FQNEAQ (reference sequence). The CDR3 runs to 15 residues.

This clonotype came up many times. V usage is TRBV4-1 and J usage is TRBJ2-1; D uncertain. The germline V and J ends were trimmed by 1 base and 3 bases, with 7 bases remaining between them. Looked up from germline, CDR1 is MGHRA and CDR2 is YSYEKL. The CDR3 has 14 amino acids. The DNA for the CDR3 is TGCGCCAGCAGCCAAGGATTGAACTACAATGAGCAGTTCTTC. Its protein product is CASSQGLNYNEQFF.

A remark on this clonotype: It may be a read error: a sequence one base away is much more abundant. This chain uses TRBV5-1 with TRBJ2-5; no clear D. V lost 0 bases and J lost 5, with 11 bases in between. CDR1 SGHRS and CDR2 YFSETQ come from the germline V gene. The CDR3 is made up of 14 amino acids. The CDR3 reads CASSLVTRFETQYF. The CDR3 DNA is TGCGCCAGCAGCTTGGTGACAAGGTTTGAGACCCAGTACTTC.

There are many counts of this clonotype. The V call is TRBV2, the J call TRBJ1-2, with TRBD1 as a possible D gene (6 bases). Germline values: CDR1 SNHLY, CDR2 FYNNEI. V was cut by 6 bases and J by 4 bases, with 18 bases left in between. CDR3 length equals 15 residues. CDR3 amino acids: CASSPSVGTSYGYTF. Written as DNA, the CDR3 is TGTGCCAGCAGCCCCTCGGTTGGGACAAGCTATGGCTACACCTTC. Combining the CDR3 with reference TRBV2 and TRBJ1-2 gives the whole variable domain EPEVTQTPSHQVTQMGQEVILRCVPISNHLYFYWYRQILGQKVEFLVSFYNNEISEKSEIFDDQFSVERPDGSNFTLKIRSTKLEDSAMYFCASSPSVGTSYGYTFGSGTRLTVV.

The chain carries TRBV5-6 and TRBJ2-7; D is perhaps TRBD1 (6 bases). This CDR3 spans 14 amino acids. CDR1 is SGHDT and CDR2 is YYEEEE in the germline V gene. V was cut by 0 bases and J by 12 bases, with 19 bases left in between. CDR3 DNA sequence: TGTGCCAGCAGCTTGGACCAGGGGCCACCGAATTGGTACTTC. Amino acid sequence: CASSLDQGPPNWYF. Filled out from reference TRBV5-6 and TRBJ2-7, the complete variable domain reads DAGVTQSPTHLIKTRGQQVTLRCSPKSGHDTVSWYQQALGQGPQFIFQYYEEEERQRGNFPDRFSGHQFPNYSSELNVNALLLGDSALYLCASSLDQGPPNWYFGPGTRLTVT.

This clonotype came up a few times. The junction differs from germline at one of its ends, possibly a read error. The J gene is TRBJ2-2, the V gene TRBV7-7; possible D gene TRBD1, 5 bases. CDR1 is SSHAT, CDR2 FNYEAQ, per germline (reference sequence). The CDR3 is 16 residues long. The CDR3 spells CASSSPQTQGTGELFF. In DNA form, the CDR3 reads TGTGCTAGCAGCTCCCCCCAGACGCAGGGTACCGGGGAGCTGTTTTTT. The variable domain in full, completed from reference TRBV7-7 and TRBJ2-2, reads GAGVSQSPRYKVTKRGQDVTLRCDPISSHATLYWYQQALGQGPEFLTYFNYEAQPDKSGLPSDRFSAERPEGSISTLTIQRTEQRDSAMYRCASSSPQTQGTGELFFGEGSRLTVL.

This clonotype came up many times. This chain joins TRBV5-5 and TRBJ2-1; 11 positions agree with TRBD1. Losses at the gene ends were 4 bases for V and 10 bases for J; bases not matched to a gene: 10. The germline gives CDR1 SGHKS, CDR2 YYEKEE (reference sequence). The CDR3 is 15 amino acids. The CDR3 sequence is CASSRWTGGVREQFF. As DNA, the CDR3 is TGTGCCAGCAGCCGATGGACAGGGGGCGTTAGGGAGCAGTTCTTC.

In its sample, this clonotype ranks as medium-sized. The rearrangement links TRBV28 to TRBJ2-3; 7 positions match TRBD1. This CDR3 contains 17 residues. Germline CDR1 MDHEN, CDR2 SYDVKM. J lost 2 bases, V lost 5 bases, and 13 bases had no gene match. In DNA, the CDR3 is TGTGCCAGCAGTATGGTCATCTACAGGGGTAACACAGATACGCAGTATTTT. Its translation is CASSMVIYRGNTDTQYF. The variable domain in full, completed from reference TRBV28 and TRBJ2-3, reads DVKVTQSSRYLVKRTGEKVFLECVQDMDHENMFWYRQDPGLGLRLIYFSYDVKMKEKGDIPEGYSVSREKKERFSLILESASTNQTSMYLCASSMVIYRGNTDTQYFGPGTRLTVL.

This clonotype was observed a handful of times. The chain is built from TRBV11-2 and TRBJ2-5, with D perhaps TRBD2 (5 bases). From germline, CDR1 is SGHAT and CDR2 FQNNGV. V was trimmed by 5 bases and J by 1 base, leaving 8 bases between them. The CDR3 runs to 13 residues. CDR3 sequence: CASSIRGQETQYF. CDR3 DNA: TGTGCCAGCAGCATCCGGGGCCAAGAGACCCAGTACTTC.

Ten or more counts support this clonotype. This rearrangement joins TRBV5-1 to TRBJ1-1, with a possible D match to TRBD1 (5 bases). Trimming shortened V by 5 bases and J by 4 bases, and 12 bases separated the two germline ends. There are 13 residues in the CDR3. The V gene's germline CDR1 is SGHRS and CDR2 YFSETQ. Here the CDR3 DNA reads TGCGCCAGCAGAAGTGTTGGGGGCACTGAAGCTTTCTTT. Translated: CASRSVGGTEAFF.